Following are 10 T cell receptor beta chains from one sample sequenced in a study of early T cells in non-severe SARS-CoV-2 infection. TCRdb re-called the 5' RACE reads through MiXCR, storing one row per CDR3 protein. This table holds 65,000 to 95,000 distinct CDR3 sequences, roughly 13% found once. The sample was whole blood. These receptor sequences come from an adult who was a healthcare worker with PCR-confirmed SARS-CoV-2 infection or an uninfected control (not recorded which).

This sequence joins TRBV7-6 and TRBJ2-3; the D gene is possibly TRBD2 (6 bases). Germline assignment: CDR1 SGHVS and CDR2 FNYEAQ. The CDR3 loop spans 14 amino acids. The V gene lost 5 bases and the J gene lost 2 bases, with 11 bases spanning the gap. CDR3 loop: CASSPWTNTDTQYF. The CDR3 nucleotides are TGTGCCAGCAGCCCTTGGACTAACACAGATACGCAGTATTTT.

V gene TRBV29-1 combines with J gene TRBJ2-1, with D unresolved. The CDR3 sequence is 13 residues long. Trimming pared 2 bases from V and 0 bases from J, leaving 5 bases between. Per germline, CDR1 SQVTM and CDR2 ANQGSEA. The CDR3 protein is CSVEPSSYNEQFF. CDR3 bases: TGCAGCGTTGAACCCAGCTCCTACAATGAGCAGTTCTTC.

This chain joins TRBV4-2 and TRBJ2-1; D might be TRBD2 (6 bases). The ends were cut back, 0 bases at V and 0 bases at J, with 12 bases in the middle. Germline V gene data show CDR1 as LGHNA and CDR2 as YNFKEQ. The CDR3 contains 17 residues. For the CDR3, the DNA is TGTGCCAGCAGCCAAGATTTCGGGGGTATCTCCTACAATGAGCAGTTCTTC. Residues: CASSQDFGGISYNEQFF.

This clonotype was observed a handful of times. The chain couples TRBV10-3 to TRBJ1-1; unclear D gene. Looked up from germline, CDR1 is ENHRY and CDR2 is SYGVKD. V was clipped by 4 bases and J by 4 bases, with 16 bases between them. This CDR3 comprises 15 residues. Written as DNA, the CDR3 is TGTGCCATCAGTGCGTTTTCAAGCCAGGTCACTGAAGCTTTCTTT. Its translation is CAISAFSSQVTEAFF.

V usage is TRBV4-3 and J usage is TRBJ2-7; D possibly corresponds to TRBD2 (5 bases). The ends were cut back, 0 bases at V and 2 bases at J, with 20 bases in the middle. This CDR3 comprises 18 residues. The germline CDR1 and CDR2 sequences are LGHNA and YSLEER. CDR3 coding DNA: TGCGCCAGCAGCCAAGATCTAGCAGGCGCCGCTCATACCTACGAGCAGTACTTC. This sequence encodes CASSQDLAGAAHTYEQYF.

This clonotype was counted ten times or more. The chain links TRBV29-1 to TRBJ1-4, with D uncertain. Germline V CDR1 and CDR2: SQVTM, ANQGSEA. This CDR3 region has 10 residues. Trimming stripped 5 bases from V and 6 bases from J, with 4 bases between. CDR3 residues: CSVLDEKLFF. The CDR3 nucleotides read TGCAGCGTTCTTGATGAAAAACTGTTTTTT.

The V and J genes are TRBV5-1 and TRBJ2-2, with D possibly being TRBD1 (5 bases). The CDR3 is 15 amino acids. The V end was cut by 4 bases, the J end by 0 bases, with 10 bases between. Germline CDR1 SGHRS, CDR2 YFSETQ. The CDR3 region has the DNA TGCGCCAGCAGCGTTGACAGACCGAACACCGGGGAGCTGTTTTTT. It codes for CASSVDRPNTGELFF.

This chain connects TRBV25-1 to TRBJ1-1, with no clear D. CDR1 is MGHDK and CDR2 is SYGVNS in the germline V gene. Trimming pared 6 bases from V and 7 bases from J, leaving 9 bases between. This CDR3 comprises 11 residues. The CDR3 here is CASSRGIEAFF. CDR3 in DNA: TGTGCCAGCAGCCGAGGTATTGAAGCTTTCTTT.

The CDR3 DNA follows: TGTGCCAGCAGCTCGACGTACGGGAACACTGAAGCTTTCTTT. It encodes CASSSTYGNTEAFF. The chain joins TRBV7-8 to TRBJ1-1; no clear D gene. The CDR3 has 14 amino acids. V dropped 4 bases and J dropped 1 base, with 10 bases sitting between them. Germline V gene sequence: CDR1 SGHVS, CDR2 FQNEAQ.

The chain is built from TRBV9 and TRBJ1-1; D is undetermined. The ends were cut back, 0 bases at V and 1 base at J, with 10 bases in the middle. Per germline, CDR1 SGDLS and CDR2 YYNGEE. The CDR3 consists of 15 residues. This chain's CDR3 is CASSVEVHPNTEAFF. CDR3 coding DNA: TGTGCCAGCAGCGTAGAAGTACACCCGAACACTGAAGCTTTCTTT.